These T cell receptor beta chains were read from a single sample in a study of T cell responses to AZD1222 COVID-19 vaccine. The method was immunoSEQ multiplex PCR; TCRdb's version includes in-frame clones alone and lacks a portion of them. The repertoire consists of 65,000 to 85,000 clones, with 80% to 90% occurring once and the leading ten covering about 10%. The sequences come from peripheral blood, collected 28 days after the second AZD1222 dose. These receptors were taken from an adult who received the AZD1222 COVID-19 vaccine. Both conserved end residues are part of each CDR3. A D gene is named only where the DNA matches it firmly. Clone size is shown for a subset of rows, as once, few, many or a class of expanded clone.

j_call: TRBJ2-7; v_call: TRBV19; d_call: .; clone_size: .; cdr3_aa: CASSIGPSSYEQYF; cdr3_nt: TGTGCCAGTAGTATTGGGCCAAGCTCCTACGAGCAGTACTTC
j_call: TRBJ2-1; v_call: TRBV28; d_call: .; clone_size: .; cdr3_aa: CASSLSVGNEQFF; cdr3_nt: TGTGCCAGCAGTTTAAGTGTCGGCAATGAGCAGTTCTTC
j_call: TRBJ2-1; v_call: TRBV23-1; d_call: .; clone_size: .; cdr3_aa: CASSQRRQTEESHEQFF; cdr3_nt: TGCGCCAGCAGCCAACGCCGACAGACAGAAGAAAGTCATGAGCAGTTCTTC
j_call: TRBJ1-5; v_call: TRBV20-1; d_call: .; clone_size: few; cdr3_aa: CSASARWFRDQPQHF; cdr3_nt: TGCAGTGCTAGTGCTCGATGGTTTCGGGATCAGCCCCAGCATTTT
j_call: TRBJ1-5; v_call: TRBV27; d_call: TRBD1; clone_size: .; cdr3_aa: CASGQENQPQHF; cdr3_nt: TGTGCCAGCGGACAGGAAAATCAGCCCCAGCATTTT
j_call: TRBJ2-1; v_call: TRBV12-5; d_call: TRBD2; clone_size: .; cdr3_aa: CASGPSTSGGYGEQFF; cdr3_nt: TGTGCTAGTGGTCCCTCGACTAGCGGGGGGTATGGTGAGCAGTTCTTC
j_call: TRBJ1-5; v_call: TRBV5-8; d_call: TRBD1; clone_size: .; cdr3_aa: CASSLAGGQGMDQPQHF; cdr3_nt: TGTGCCAGCAGCTTGGCCGGGGGACAGGGGATGGATCAGCCCCAGCATTTT
j_call: TRBJ1-1; v_call: TRBV29-1; d_call: .; clone_size: .; cdr3_aa: CSVGEVTEAFF; cdr3_nt: TGCAGCGTTGGCGAGGTAACTGAAGCTTTCTTT
j_call: TRBJ1-1; v_call: TRBV5-8; d_call: .; clone_size: .; cdr3_aa: CASSLVGWDTEAFF; cdr3_nt: TGTGCCAGCAGCTTGGTGGGTTGGGACACTGAAGCTTTCTTT
j_call: TRBJ2-5; v_call: TRBV6-5; d_call: TRBD1; clone_size: .; cdr3_aa: CATQRDRGRETQYF; cdr3_nt: TGTGCCACGCAAAGGGACAGGGGAAGGGAGACCCAGTACTTC
j_call: TRBJ1-1; v_call: TRBV11-3; d_call: .; clone_size: .; cdr3_aa: CASSAGTNTEAFF; cdr3_nt: TGTGCCAGCAGCGCAGGGACAAACACTGAAGCTTTCTTT
j_call: TRBJ2-5; v_call: TRBV6-5; d_call: .; clone_size: .; cdr3_aa: CASSKGPGAQETQYF; cdr3_nt: TGTGCCAGCAGTAAGGGACCAGGGGCCCAAGAGACCCAGTACTTC
j_call: TRBJ2-2; v_call: TRBV30; d_call: TRBD2; clone_size: .; cdr3_aa: CAWRAGGPSTGELFF; cdr3_nt: TGTGCCTGGAGGGCGGGGGGGCCGAGCACCGGGGAGCTGTTTTTT
j_call: TRBJ2-7; v_call: TRBV18; d_call: .; clone_size: once; cdr3_aa: CASSPGDGSVYEQYF; cdr3_nt: TGTGCCAGCTCACCAGGGGACGGTTCCGTCTACGAGCAGTACTTC
j_call: TRBJ2-7; v_call: TRBV4-1; d_call: .; clone_size: .; cdr3_aa: CASSQTVTYEQYF; cdr3_nt: TGCGCCAGCAGCCAAACGGTGACCTACGAGCAGTACTTC
j_call: TRBJ2-5; v_call: TRBV7-2; d_call: .; clone_size: .; cdr3_aa: CASSLDQETQYF; cdr3_nt: TGTGCCAGCAGCTTAGACCAAGAGACCCAGTACTTC
j_call: TRBJ1-2; v_call: TRBV3-1/TRBV3-2; d_call: .; clone_size: .; cdr3_aa: CASSQAAVNGYTF; cdr3_nt: TGTGCCAGCAGCCAAGCCGCAGTGAATGGCTACACCTTC
j_call: TRBJ1-6; v_call: TRBV30; d_call: .; clone_size: once; cdr3_aa: CAWSRGWNSPLHF; cdr3_nt: TGTGCCTGGAGCCGAGGGTGGAATTCACCCCTCCACTTT
j_call: TRBJ1-4; v_call: TRBV19; d_call: .; clone_size: .; cdr3_aa: CASSAGRAGEKLFF; cdr3_nt: TGTGCCAGTAGTGCGGGGAGGGCCGGAGAAAAACTGTTTTTT
j_call: TRBJ2-2; v_call: TRBV19; d_call: .; clone_size: .; cdr3_aa: CASSIRGTGELFF; cdr3_nt: TGTGCCAGTAGTATCAGGGGCACCGGGGAGCTGTTTTTT
j_call: TRBJ2-7; v_call: TRBV3-1/TRBV3-2; d_call: TRBD1; clone_size: .; cdr3_aa: CASSPFGQGAGEQYF; cdr3_nt: TGTGCCAGCAGCCCCTTCGGACAGGGGGCAGGAGAGCAGTACTTC
j_call: TRBJ1-4; v_call: TRBV18; d_call: .; clone_size: .; cdr3_aa: CASSATLGTRVKKLFF; cdr3_nt: TGTGCCAGCTCAGCGACCCTGGGGACTCGGGTGAAAAAACTGTTTTTT
j_call: TRBJ1-2; v_call: TRBV28; d_call: .; clone_size: .; cdr3_aa: CASSFALGYTF; cdr3_nt: TGTGCCAGCAGTTTCGCCCTAGGCTACACCTTC
j_call: TRBJ2-5; v_call: TRBV5-4; d_call: TRBD2; clone_size: .; cdr3_aa: CASSSKSSGGAGETQYF; cdr3_nt: TGTGCCAGCAGCTCCAAATCTAGCGGGGGGGCTGGTGAGACCCAGTACTTC
j_call: TRBJ2-5; v_call: TRBV13; d_call: .; clone_size: .; cdr3_aa: CASSLGGGQETQYF; cdr3_nt: TGTGCCAGCAGCTTAGGCGGGGGACAAGAGACCCAGTACTTC
j_call: TRBJ1-1; v_call: TRBV30; d_call: .; clone_size: .; cdr3_aa: CAWSLQPEAFF; cdr3_nt: TGTGCCTGGAGCCTCCAGCCTGAAGCTTTCTTT
j_call: TRBJ2-6; v_call: TRBV19; d_call: TRBD2; clone_size: .; cdr3_aa: CASSSLAGSGANVLTF; cdr3_nt: TGTGCCAGTAGTTCTCTAGCGGGGAGTGGGGCCAACGTCCTGACTTTC
j_call: TRBJ2-2; v_call: TRBV7-9; d_call: TRBD1; clone_size: .; cdr3_aa: CASGVLGQGAAGELFF; cdr3_nt: TGTGCCAGCGGAGTCTTGGGGCAGGGGGCCGCCGGGGAGCTGTTTTTT
j_call: TRBJ2-5; v_call: TRBV19; d_call: TRBD1; clone_size: .; cdr3_aa: CASSPRDSFQETQYF; cdr3_nt: TGTGCCAGTAGTCCACGGGACAGTTTCCAAGAGACCCAGTACTTC
j_call: TRBJ2-1; v_call: TRBV28; d_call: .; clone_size: .; cdr3_aa: CASSNRGGSYNEQFF; cdr3_nt: TGTGCCAGCAGTAACAGGGGAGGCTCATACAATGAGCAGTTCTTC
j_call: TRBJ2-3; v_call: TRBV29-1; d_call: TRBD2; clone_size: .; cdr3_aa: CSVEGTLAGGVTDTQYF; cdr3_nt: TGCAGCGTTGAAGGGACCCTAGCGGGGGGGGTCACAGATACGCAGTATTTT
j_call: TRBJ2-2; v_call: TRBV4-2; d_call: .; clone_size: .; cdr3_aa: CASSQDRGGTGELFF; cdr3_nt: TGTGCCAGCAGCCAAGATCGAGGGGGGACCGGGGAGCTGTTTTTT
j_call: TRBJ1-4; v_call: TRBV5-1; d_call: TRBD1; clone_size: .; cdr3_aa: CASSLRTGGQKLFF; cdr3_nt: TGCGCCAGCAGCCTACGGACAGGGGGCCAAAAACTGTTTTTT
j_call: TRBJ1-6; v_call: TRBV4-2; d_call: .; clone_size: .; cdr3_aa: CASSQGEGVSPLHF; cdr3_nt: TGTGCCAGCAGCCAAGGAGAAGGGGTTTCACCCCTCCACTTT
j_call: TRBJ1-2; v_call: TRBV25-1; d_call: .; clone_size: .; cdr3_aa: CASSEVSGYGYTF; cdr3_nt: TGTGCCAGCAGTGAAGTTTCCGGGTATGGCTACACCTTC
j_call: TRBJ2-5; v_call: TRBV19; d_call: TRBD1; clone_size: once; cdr3_aa: CASSPGWDRGLQETQYF; cdr3_nt: TGTGCCAGTAGTCCCGGGTGGGACAGGGGGCTGCAAGAGACCCAGTACTTC
j_call: TRBJ1-1; v_call: TRBV28; d_call: .; clone_size: .; cdr3_aa: CASSFGGHTEAFF; cdr3_nt: TGTGCCAGCAGTTTCGGGGGGCACACTGAAGCTTTCTTT
j_call: TRBJ2-7; v_call: TRBV5-3; d_call: TRBD2; clone_size: .; cdr3_aa: CARSSGGNPYEQYF; cdr3_nt: TGTGCCAGAAGCTCGGGGGGGAACCCATACGAGCAGTACTTC
j_call: TRBJ1-1; v_call: TRBV5-6; d_call: TRBD1; clone_size: .; cdr3_aa: CASSSTGGADTEAFF; cdr3_nt: TGTGCCAGCAGCTCGACAGGGGGCGCGGACACTGAAGCTTTCTTT
j_call: TRBJ1-4; v_call: TRBV5-1; d_call: .; clone_size: .; cdr3_aa: CASRDTGNEKLFF; cdr3_nt: TGCGCCAGCAGGGACACAGGAAATGAAAAACTGTTTTTT
j_call: TRBJ2-5; v_call: TRBV12-5; d_call: TRBD2; clone_size: .; cdr3_aa: CASGPSGGATQYF; cdr3_nt: TGTGCTAGTGGTCCCAGCGGGGGGGCGACCCAGTACTTC
j_call: TRBJ1-1; v_call: TRBV4-1; d_call: .; clone_size: .; cdr3_aa: CASSQVLTERNTEAFF; cdr3_nt: TGCGCCAGCAGCCAAGTCCTGACAGAGAGAAACACTGAAGCTTTCTTT
j_call: TRBJ2-1; v_call: TRBV14; d_call: .; clone_size: .; cdr3_aa: CASSQKWGTEQFF; cdr3_nt: TGTGCCAGCAGCCAAAAGTGGGGGACAGAGCAGTTCTTC
j_call: TRBJ2-7; v_call: TRBV7-9; d_call: TRBD1; clone_size: .; cdr3_aa: CASSSSRDRVYEQYF; cdr3_nt: TGTGCCAGCAGCTCCAGCCGGGACAGGGTCTACGAGCAGTACTTC
j_call: TRBJ2-1; v_call: TRBV19; d_call: TRBD2; clone_size: .; cdr3_aa: CASSYLTSGDEQFF; cdr3_nt: TGTGCCAGTAGTTATCTGACTAGCGGGGATGAGCAGTTCTTC
j_call: TRBJ1-4; v_call: TRBV7-9; d_call: TRBD1; clone_size: .; cdr3_aa: CASSHQRQGTNEKLFF; cdr3_nt: TGTGCCAGCAGCCACCAACGACAGGGTACTAATGAAAAACTGTTTTTT
j_call: TRBJ2-7; v_call: TRBV2; d_call: TRBD2; clone_size: .; cdr3_aa: CASLRGDISYEQYF; cdr3_nt: TGTGCCAGCCTGCGGGGGGACATCTCCTACGAGCAGTACTTC
j_call: TRBJ2-7; v_call: TRBV18; d_call: .; clone_size: .; cdr3_aa: CASSPGHPSYEQYF; cdr3_nt: TGTGCCAGCTCCCCAGGACATCCCTCCTACGAGCAGTACTTC
j_call: TRBJ2-7; v_call: TRBV6-4; d_call: .; clone_size: .; cdr3_aa: CASPAWRVPYEQYF; cdr3_nt: TGTGCCAGCCCTGCGTGGAGGGTCCCCTACGAGCAGTACTTC
j_call: TRBJ1-4; v_call: TRBV9; d_call: .; clone_size: .; cdr3_aa: CASSVTGRNEKLFF; cdr3_nt: TGTGCCAGCAGCGTAACAGGACGAAATGAAAAACTGTTTTTT
j_call: TRBJ2-5; v_call: TRBV5-1; d_call: .; clone_size: .; cdr3_aa: CASSFQETQYF; cdr3_nt: TGCGCCAGCAGTTTCCAAGAGACCCAGTACTTC
j_call: TRBJ1-5; v_call: TRBV28; d_call: .; clone_size: .; cdr3_aa: CASSFSGGAANQPQHF; cdr3_nt: TGTGCCAGCAGTTTTTCGGGGGGCGCCGCCAATCAGCCCCAGCATTTT
j_call: TRBJ2-3; v_call: TRBV24-1; d_call: .; clone_size: .; cdr3_aa: CATSDSAAGSTDTQYF; cdr3_nt: TGTGCCACCAGTGATTCGGCGGCAGGGAGCACAGATACGCAGTATTTT
j_call: TRBJ2-5; v_call: TRBV7-6; d_call: TRBD1; clone_size: .; cdr3_aa: CASSLFMDRGQETQYF; cdr3_nt: TGTGCCAGCAGCTTATTTATGGACAGGGGGCAAGAGACCCAGTACTTC